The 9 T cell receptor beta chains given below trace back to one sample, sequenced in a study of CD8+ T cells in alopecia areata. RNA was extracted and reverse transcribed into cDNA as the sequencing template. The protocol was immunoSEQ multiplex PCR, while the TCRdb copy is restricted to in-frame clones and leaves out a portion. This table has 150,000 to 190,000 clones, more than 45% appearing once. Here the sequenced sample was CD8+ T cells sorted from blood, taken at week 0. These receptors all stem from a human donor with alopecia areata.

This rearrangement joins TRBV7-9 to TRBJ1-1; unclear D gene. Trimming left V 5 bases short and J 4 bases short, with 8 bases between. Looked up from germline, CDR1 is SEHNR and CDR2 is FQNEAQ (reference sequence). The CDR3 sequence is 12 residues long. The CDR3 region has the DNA TGTGCCAGCAGCCTTAAATCCACTGAAGCTTTCTTT. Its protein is CASSLKSTEAFF.

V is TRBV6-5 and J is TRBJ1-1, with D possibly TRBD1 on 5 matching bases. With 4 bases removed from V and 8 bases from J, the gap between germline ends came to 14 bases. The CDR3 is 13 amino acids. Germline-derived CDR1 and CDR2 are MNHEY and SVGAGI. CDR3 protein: CASSFTGGGEAFF. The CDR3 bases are TGTGCCAGCAGTTTCACAGGAGGCGGGGAAGCTTTCTTT.

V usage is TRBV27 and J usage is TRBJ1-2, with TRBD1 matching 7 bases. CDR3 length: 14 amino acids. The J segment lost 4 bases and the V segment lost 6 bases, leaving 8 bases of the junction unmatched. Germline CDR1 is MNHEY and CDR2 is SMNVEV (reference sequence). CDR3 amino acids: CASRGTESPYGYTF. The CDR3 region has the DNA TGTGCCAGCAGGGGGACAGAGAGCCCCTATGGCTACACCTTC.

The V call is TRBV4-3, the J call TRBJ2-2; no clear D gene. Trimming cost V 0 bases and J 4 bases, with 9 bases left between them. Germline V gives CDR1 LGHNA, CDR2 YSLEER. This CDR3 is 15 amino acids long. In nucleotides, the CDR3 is TGCGCCAGCAGCCAAGATCCGGGTACCACCGGGGAGCTGTTTTTT. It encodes CASSQDPGTTGELFF.

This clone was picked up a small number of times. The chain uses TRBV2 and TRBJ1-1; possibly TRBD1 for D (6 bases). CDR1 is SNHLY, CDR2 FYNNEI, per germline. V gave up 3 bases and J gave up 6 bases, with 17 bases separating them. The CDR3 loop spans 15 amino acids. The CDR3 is CASSDSGQGSPEAFF. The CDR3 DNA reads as TGTGCCAGCAGTGATTCGGGGCAGGGGAGCCCTGAAGCTTTCTTT. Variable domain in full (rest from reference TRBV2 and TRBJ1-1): EPEVTQTPSHQVTQMGQEVILRCVPISNHLYFYWYRQILGQKVEFLVSFYNNEISEKSEIFDDQFSVERPDGSNFTLKIRSTKLEDSAMYFCASSDSGQGSPEAFFGQGTRLTVV.

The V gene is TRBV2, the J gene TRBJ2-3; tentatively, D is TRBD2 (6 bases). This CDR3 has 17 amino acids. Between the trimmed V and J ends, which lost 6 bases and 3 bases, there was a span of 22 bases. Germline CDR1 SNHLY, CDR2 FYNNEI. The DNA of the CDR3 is TGTGCCAGCAGCTATCTTCCGACTAGGAGTCATACAGATACGCAGTATTTT. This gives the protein CASSYLPTRSHTDTQYF.

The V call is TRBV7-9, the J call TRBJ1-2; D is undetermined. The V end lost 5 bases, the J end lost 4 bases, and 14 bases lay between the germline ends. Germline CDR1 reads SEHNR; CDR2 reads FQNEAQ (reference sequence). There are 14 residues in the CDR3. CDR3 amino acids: CASSPSTLVYGYTF. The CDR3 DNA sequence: TGTGCCAGCAGCCCATCGACCTTAGTCTATGGCTACACCTTC.

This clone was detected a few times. The chain's CDR3 is CSVDDQSDTEAFF. CDR3 sequence (DNA): TGCAGCGTTGATGATCAATCGGACACTGAAGCTTTCTTT. V and J are TRBV29-1 and TRBJ1-1; D unresolved. This CDR3 region has 13 residues. CDR1 is SQVTM, CDR2 ANQGSEA, per germline. V dropped 3 bases and J dropped 3 bases, with 11 bases sitting between them.

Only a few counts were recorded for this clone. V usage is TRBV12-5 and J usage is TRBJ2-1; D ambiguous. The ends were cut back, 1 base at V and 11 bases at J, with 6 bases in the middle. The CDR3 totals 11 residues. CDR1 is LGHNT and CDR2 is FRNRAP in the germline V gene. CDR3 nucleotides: TGTGCTAGTGGTTTGGGGGCCCAGCAGTTCTTC. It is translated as CASGLGAQQFF.